Reported below is one T cell receptor (beta chain). This specimen belongs to a study of blood T cell repertoires in COVID-19. Whole-study context: Nucleic acid was either cDNA or gDNA, and it came from T cells, B-cell-depleted T cells, or PBMCs.

Seattle enrolled patients during active infection and tracked them longitudinally. Profiling relied on immunoSEQ multiplex PCR, and the TCRdb table lists in-frame clones only, not all of them. The sample lists 75,000 to 95,000 clones, around 72% occurring once. Trimming took off 4 bases at V and 8 bases at J, with 13 bases between the two ends. The CDR3 covers 13 residues. Per the germline V gene, CDR1 is SGHNT and CDR2 is YYREEE (reference sequence). Sequencing was carried out using peripheral blood. The V call is TRBV5-4, the J call TRBJ2-1, with a possible D match to TRBD2 (6 bases). The TCR comes from a man in his 70s with COVID-19, enrolled during active disease. In nucleotides, the CDR3 is TGTGCCAGCAGCGTGACTAGTAAGGATGAGCAGTTCTTC. This sequence encodes CASSVTSKDEQFF.